A single sample gave rise to the 23 T cell receptor beta chains below, sequenced in a study of OX40 agonist ivuxolimab in advanced cancers. The repertoire was sequenced with immunoSEQ multiplex PCR; TCRdb's copy has only in-frame clones and lacks some. The sample holds about 50,000 clones, around four fifths seen once. This specimen was CD4+ or CD8+ T cells sorted from blood, taken in a trial of the OX40 agonist ivuxolimab. The receptors were gathered from an adult with an advanced solid tumor such as melanoma, head and neck, liver or kidney cancer.

The rearrangement links TRBV5-1 to TRBJ2-5, with a weak D call TRBD2 (7 bases). Germline V gives CDR1 SGHRS, CDR2 YFSETQ. V lost 2 bases to trimming and J lost 5 bases, with 16 bases between them. This CDR3 spans 15 amino acids. Here the CDR3 reads CASSFLGGPAETQYF. The CDR3 DNA reads as TGCGCCAGCAGCTTCCTGGGGGGGCCGGCCGAGACCCAGTACTTC.

The CDR3, as DNA: TGTGCCAGCAGCTTAATAGGTGCCTCCTACAATGAGCAGTTCTTC. Amino acids: CASSLIGASYNEQFF. This rearrangement joins TRBV7-9 to TRBJ2-1; D is undetermined. V was pared by 2 bases and J by 0 bases, with 8 bases between. Germline-derived CDR1 and CDR2 are SEHNR and FQNEAQ (reference sequence). CDR3 length: 15 residues. Combining the CDR3 with reference TRBV7-9 and TRBJ2-1 gives the whole variable domain DTGVSQNPRHKITKRGQNVTFRCDPISEHNRLYWYRQTLGQGPEFLTYFQNEAQLEKSRLLSDRFSAERPKGSFSTLEIQRTEQGDSAMYLCASSLIGASYNEQFFGPGTRLTVL.

The chain carries TRBV18 and TRBJ1-3; possibly TRBD1 for D (5 bases). The V and J ends lost 2 bases and 1 base respectively, with 9 bases between them. This CDR3 comprises 15 residues. Germline loops: CDR1 KGHSH, CDR2 LQKENI. The CDR3 loop reads CASSPGTGSGNTIYF. CDR3 nucleotide sequence: TGTGCCAGCTCACCAGGGACGGGGTCTGGAAACACCATATATTTT.

This clone was seen a single time. This rearrangement joins TRBV14 to TRBJ2-5, with D tentatively TRBD1 (5 bases). V shed 1 base and J shed 5 bases, with 14 bases lying between them. This CDR3 has 15 amino acids. The V gene's germline CDR1 is SGHDN and CDR2 FVKESK. CDR3 sequence reads: CASSQVARVSETQYF. Here the CDR3 DNA reads TGTGCCAGCAGCCAAGTAGCCAGGGTATCGGAGACCCAGTACTTC.

The V call is TRBV4-1, the J call TRBJ2-1; D not resolved. V was clipped by 0 bases and J by 9 bases, with 12 bases between them. Looked up from germline, CDR1 is MGHRA and CDR2 is YSYEKL. CDR3 length: 14 amino acids. CDR3 bases: TGCGCCAGCAGCCAAGATCTGGGGTTGGGTGAGCAGTTCTTC. It translates to CASSQDLGLGEQFF.

The rearrangement joins TRBV7-2 to TRBJ1-1; 10 bases are shared with TRBD1. The CDR3 covers 14 residues. Per germline, CDR1 SGHTA and CDR2 FQGNSA. J gave up 10 bases and V 5 bases, and 10 bases lay outside the gene matches. CDR3 in DNA: TGTGCCAGCAGCAGACAGGGGGCACTAGTGGGAGCTTTCTTT. Translation gives CASSRQGALVGAFF.

This rearrangement joins TRBV28 to TRBJ1-2; D is uncertain. The CDR3 sequence is 11 residues long. Germline CDR1 MDHEN, CDR2 SYDVKM. The germline V and J ends were trimmed by 6 bases and 4 bases, with 6 bases remaining between them. The DNA of the CDR3 is TGTGCCAGCAGCCCACTCTATGGCTACACCTTC. Protein: CASSPLYGYTF.

The genes are TRBV7-9 and TRBJ2-1; 13 bases line up with TRBD2. This CDR3 contains 18 residues. Looked up from germline, CDR1 is SEHNR and CDR2 is FQNEAQ (reference sequence). V lost 2 bases, J lost 4 bases, and 8 bases stayed unmatched. CDR3 bases: TGTGCCAGCAGCTTAACGCCGACTAGCGGGGGGCCGTACAATGAGCAGTTCTTC. Translating it yields CASSLTPTSGGPYNEQFF.

CDR3: CASSRTTPTNTGELFF. The CDR3, as DNA: TGTGCCAGCAGCCGAACGACACCCACGAACACCGGGGAGCTGTTTTTT. The chain combines TRBV11-3 with TRBJ2-2; no clear D. Trimming pared 5 bases from V and 0 bases from J, leaving 13 bases between. The CDR3 totals 16 residues. Germline loops: CDR1 SGHNT, CDR2 YENEEA. Supplemented by reference TRBV11-3 and TRBJ2-2, the full variable domain reads EAGVVQSPRYKIIEKKQPVAFWCNPISGHNTLYWYLQNLGQGPELLIRYENEEAVDDSQLPKDRFSAERLKGVDSTLKIQPAELGDSAVYLCASSRTTPTNTGELFFGEGSRLTVL.

The chain joins TRBV5-4 to TRBJ1-1; D is unclear. From germline, CDR1 is SGHNT and CDR2 YYREEE (reference sequence). The CDR3 totals 14 residues. Between the trimmed V and J ends, which lost 4 bases and 4 bases, there was a span of 14 bases. The chain's CDR3 is CASSRDVIVTEAFF. CDR3 DNA: TGTGCCAGCAGCCGGGATGTCATCGTCACTGAAGCTTTCTTT.

The chain joins TRBV5-8 to TRBJ2-7, with 9 bases aligning to TRBD2. The last part of the DNA fits TRBJ2-5 better; the J call may be wrong. This CDR3 comprises 14 residues. Germline lookup yields CDR1 SGHTS and CDR2 YDEGEE. The CDR3 here is CASSLIAGVETQYF. The DNA of the CDR3 is TGTGCCAGCAGCCTCATAGCGGGGGTCGAGACCCAGTACTTC.

This clone was observed a handful of times. The chain has TRBV6-5 and TRBJ2-5; D gene ambiguous. The CDR3 sequence is 14 residues long. Trimming pared 4 bases from V and 0 bases from J, leaving 9 bases between. Germline V CDR1 and CDR2: MNHEY, SVGAGI. The CDR3 DNA sequence: TGTGCCAGCAGTTGGAGAGGCCACCAAGAGACCCAGTACTTC. As protein: CASSWRGHQETQYF.

V gene TRBV11-2 combines with J gene TRBJ2-3; 13 bases match TRBD2. CDR3 size: 18 residues. The V gene's germline CDR1 is SGHAT and CDR2 FQNNGV. Trimming removed 5 bases from V and 2 bases from J; junction bases left unmatched: 10. CDR3 in DNA: TGTGCCAGCAGCCCTCGGACTAGCGGGGGCCAAAACACAGATACGCAGTATTTT. Protein: CASSPRTSGGQNTDTQYF.

CDR3 sequence: CASATGEETQYF. The DNA of the CDR3 is TGTGCCAGCGCGACAGGGGAGGAGACCCAGTACTTC. The chain recombines TRBV6-5 with TRBJ2-5; the match to TRBD1 covers 8 bases. The V gene's germline CDR1 is MNHEY and CDR2 SVGAGI. The CDR3 has 12 amino acids. Trimming took 8 bases from V and 5 from J; bases not matched to a gene: 4.

The chain couples TRBV11-3 to TRBJ1-4; 7 nucleotides match TRBD1. CDR1 SGHNT and CDR2 YENEEA come from the germline V gene. The CDR3 loop spans 14 amino acids. The trim removed 1 base at V and 8 bases at J, leaving 4 bases unmatched. The CDR3 sequence is CASSLGQGSEKLFF. In DNA form, the CDR3 reads TGTGCCAGCAGCTTAGGACAGGGCAGCGAAAAACTGTTTTTT.

The genes are TRBV27 and TRBJ2-7, with TRBD2 matching over 10 bases. V dropped 5 bases and J dropped 4; count of bases not matched to a gene: 11. This CDR3 comprises 16 residues. CDR1 and CDR2 (germline): MNHEY, SMNVEV (reference sequence). In DNA form, the CDR3 reads TGTGCCAGCAGTGTATTCAGCGGGGGGGCCTTATACGAGCAGTACTTC. Its translation is CASSVFSGGALYEQYF.

The chain is built from TRBV7-8 and TRBJ1-5, with D maybe TRBD1 (6 bases). The CDR3 covers 14 residues. V was clipped by 5 bases and J by 7 bases, with 15 bases between them. Germline CDR1 and CDR2: SGHVS and FQNEAQ. The CDR3 reads CASSRTENQQPQHF. The CDR3, as DNA: TGTGCCAGCAGCCGGACAGAAAATCAGCAGCCCCAGCATTTT. The whole variable domain, filled in from reference TRBV7-8 and TRBJ1-5, reads GAGVSQSPRYKVAKRGQDVALRCDPISGHVSLFWYQQALGQGPEFLTYFQNEAQLDKSGLPSDRFFAERPEGSVSTLKIQRTQQEDSAVYLCASSRTENQQPQHFGDGTRLSIL.

The chain combines TRBV5-1 with TRBJ2-3; D is uncertain. V was pared by 4 bases and J by 2 bases, with 5 bases between. This CDR3 has 12 amino acids. The germline CDR1 and CDR2 sequences are SGHRS and YFSETQ. This CDR3 is CASSIHTDTQYF. For the CDR3, the DNA is TGCGCCAGCAGCATACACACAGATACGCAGTATTTT.

The genes are TRBV11-2 and TRBJ2-1; 9 positions match TRBD1. Germline V gene lookup returns CDR1 SGHAT and CDR2 FQNNGV. V was clipped by 4 bases and J by 9 bases; unmatched bases: 4. The CDR3 has 13 residues. CDR3 sequence reads: CASSSGQGIEQFF. In DNA, the CDR3 is TGTGCCAGCAGCTCGGGACAGGGAATTGAGCAGTTCTTC.

The chain combines TRBV13 with TRBJ2-7; the D is unclear. Germline V gene sequence: CDR1 PRHDT, CDR2 FYEKMQ (reference sequence). This CDR3 is 13 amino acids long. V was pared by 3 bases and J by 0 bases, with 6 bases between. Here the CDR3 reads CASSLNPSYEQYF. Written as DNA, the CDR3 is TGTGCCAGCAGCTTGAACCCCTCCTACGAGCAGTACTTC.

This chain links TRBV7-9 with TRBJ2-7, with D possibly matching TRBD1 (5 bases). The CDR3 has 14 amino acids. Deletions cut 3 bases from V and 5 bases from J, with 14 bases between. Germline values: CDR1 SEHNR, CDR2 FQNEAQ (reference sequence). CDR3 region: CASSFGQGEDEQYF. The DNA of the CDR3 is TGTGCCAGCAGCTTTGGGCAGGGCGAGGACGAGCAGTACTTC. The whole variable domain, remainder taken from reference TRBV7-9 and TRBJ2-7, is DTGVSQNPRHKITKRGQNVTFRCDPISEHNRLYWYRQTLGQGPEFLTYFQNEAQLEKSRLLSDRFSAERPKGSFSTLEIQRTEQGDSAMYLCASSFGQGEDEQYFGPGTRLTVT.

The chain carries TRBV7-3 and TRBJ1-1; D uncertain. Germline V gene sequence: CDR1 SGHTA, CDR2 FQGTGA. The CDR3 spans 13 residues. The ends were cut back, 3 bases at V and 4 bases at J, with 9 bases in the middle. This chain's CDR3 is CASSFGEATEAFF. DNA for the CDR3: TGTGCCAGCAGCTTTGGGGAGGCCACTGAAGCTTTCTTT.

This rearrangement joins TRBV9 to TRBJ1-6; D may be TRBD1 (6 bases). Trimming stripped 4 bases from V and 7 bases from J, with 18 bases between. Germline CDR1 is SGDLS and CDR2 is YYNGEE. This CDR3 is built from 16 residues. CDR3 coding DNA: TGTGCCAGCAGCCTCGAACAGGGAGATCCAAATTCACCCCTCCACTTT. The encoded protein is CASSLEQGDPNSPLHF.